The entry that follows covers one T cell receptor (beta chain) sequence. Its cognate antigen is unknown. This record belongs to a study of T cell repertoires in cytomegalovirus infection. At the level of the study: The study used recently identified HLA-C-restricted and well-studied HLA-B-restricted CMV epitopes. It was the public TCR beta signatures that indicated both CMV infection and matching HLA type.

TCRdb reanalysed the reads using MiXCR and keeps one entry per CDR3 protein. The sample has some 920,000 distinct CDR3 sequences, roughly 31% seen once. Points from the study as a whole: It was HLA-C-restricted CMV-specific TCR beta clonotypes that dominated the response ex vivo.

Sequenced material: cultured CD8+ T cells from PBMCs, taken from culture after CMV antigen stimulation. The source of this sequence is a human donor in good health (CMV status not recorded). Some clones in this sample may be carry-over from other donors' samples.

As DNA, the CDR3 is TGTGCCAGCAGACAGGGTCCTGTCAATCAGCCCCAGCATTTT. It translates to CASRQGPVNQPQHF. The V call is TRBV2, the J call TRBJ1-5, with D tentatively TRBD1 (6 bases). The V end was cut by 6 bases, the J end by 3 bases, with 12 bases between. Germline CDR1 and CDR2: SNHLY and FYNNEI. The length of the CDR3 is 14 residues.